This T cell receptor (beta chain) emerged from a study of technical replicates of blood from several donors. The CDR3 is 17 amino acids. The germline V and J ends were trimmed by 3 bases and 1 base, with 18 bases remaining between them. The germline gives CDR1 MGHRA, CDR2 YSYEKL. TCRdb's table, derived via immunoSEQ multiplex PCR, lists solely in-frame clones and lacks some. The data show under 80,000 clones, 89% seen once. The sequencing sample was made of PBMCs. V and J are TRBV4-1 and TRBJ1-1; no clear D. The origin of this receptor is a human donor in good health. Some clones in this sample may be carry-over from other donors' samples. The DNA for the CDR3 is TGCGCCAGCAGCCACCAGACCTCCGGGGTTAGGAACACTGAAGCTTTCTTT. As protein: CASSHQTSGVRNTEAFF.